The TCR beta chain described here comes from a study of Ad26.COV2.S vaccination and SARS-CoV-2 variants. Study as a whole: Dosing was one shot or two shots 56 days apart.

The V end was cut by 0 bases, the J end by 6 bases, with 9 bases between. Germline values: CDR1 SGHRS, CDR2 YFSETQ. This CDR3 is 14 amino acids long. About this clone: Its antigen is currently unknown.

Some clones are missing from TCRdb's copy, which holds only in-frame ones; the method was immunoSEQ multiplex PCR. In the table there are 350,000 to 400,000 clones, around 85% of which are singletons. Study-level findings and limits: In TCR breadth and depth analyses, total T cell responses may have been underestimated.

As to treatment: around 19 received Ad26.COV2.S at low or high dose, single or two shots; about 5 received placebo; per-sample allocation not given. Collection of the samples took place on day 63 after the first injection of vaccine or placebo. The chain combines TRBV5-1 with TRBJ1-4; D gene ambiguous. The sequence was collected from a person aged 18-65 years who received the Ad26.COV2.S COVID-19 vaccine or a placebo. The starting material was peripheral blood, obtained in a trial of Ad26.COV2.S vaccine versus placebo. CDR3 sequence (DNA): TGCGCCAGCAGCTTGGCCGTGGACGATGAAAAACTGTTTTTT. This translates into CASSLAVDDEKLFF.